The 13 T cell receptor beta chains below all came from one sample that was sequenced in a study of PD-L1 blockade in urothelial cancer. TCRdb's table, derived via immunoSEQ multiplex PCR, lists solely in-frame clones and lacks some. The sample lists about 69,000 clones, roughly nine tenths seen once, with roughly 3.3% in the top ten. The source was PBMCs, collected around atezolizumab (anti-PD-L1) treatment. Receptors originate from a man aged 60 to 75 with urothelial cancer.

The V gene is TRBV6-5, the J gene TRBJ1-2, with D tentatively TRBD1 (5 bases). V lost 0 bases and J 2 bases, leaving 7 bases between the germline ends. Germline values: CDR1 MNHEY, CDR2 SVGAGI. This CDR3 has 14 amino acids. The CDR3 DNA reads TGTGCCAGCAGTTACTCCGCAGGGAACTATGGCTACACCTTC. It codes for CASSYSAGNYGYTF.

The chain links TRBV2 to TRBJ1-1, with D perhaps TRBD1 (5 bases). The CDR3 consists of 13 residues. From germline, CDR1 is SNHLY and CDR2 FYNNEI. V lost 11 bases and J lost 1, with 14 bases in between. CDR3 bases: TGTGCCTCCGCACGGGGGGAGAACACTGAAGCTTTCTTT. Amino acid sequence: CASARGENTEAFF. The entire variable domain, with the rest obtained from reference TRBV2 and TRBJ1-1, is as follows: EPEVTQTPSHQVTQMGQEVILRCVPISNHLYFYWYRQILGQKVEFLVSFYNNEISEKSEIFDDQFSVERPDGSNFTLKIRSTKLEDSAMYFCASARGENTEAFFGQGTRLTVV.

This sequence joins TRBV30 and TRBJ1-2, with D maybe TRBD1 (6 bases). The V gene's germline CDR1 is GTSNPN and CDR2 SVGIG (reference sequence). The CDR3 is 11 residues long. CDR3 loop: CAAPGGGGYTF. The CDR3 DNA follows: TGTGCAGCCCCGGGGGGCGGAGGCTACACCTTC. The full variable domain, with the rest looked up from reference TRBV30 and TRBJ1-2, is SQTIHQWPATLVQPVGSPLSLECTVEGTSNPNLYWYRQAAGRGLQLLFYSVGIGQISSEVPQNLSASRPQDRQFILSSKKLLLSDSGFYLCAAPGGGGYTFGSGTRLTVV.

V and J are TRBV19 and TRBJ1-1; possible D gene TRBD1, 6 bases. CDR1 is LNHDA, CDR2 SQIVND, per germline (reference sequence). The CDR3 covers 12 residues. V was shortened by 10 bases and J by 2 bases, with 11 bases between the two germline ends. CDR3 amino acids: CATQGFNTEAFF. CDR3 nucleotide sequence: TGTGCCACACAGGGATTTAACACTGAAGCTTTCTTT.

The chain links TRBV5-1 to TRBJ2-1, with 10 nucleotides matching TRBD1. After removal of 3 bases from V and 7 bases from J, the junction contained 7 bases not matched to a gene. Germline CDR1 and CDR2: SGHRS and YFSETQ. CDR3 length: 15 residues. CDR3 residues: CASSSGTGAANEQFF. As DNA, the CDR3 is TGCGCCAGCAGCTCCGGGACAGGGGCCGCTAATGAGCAGTTCTTC.

The CDR3 DNA reads as TGTGCCAGCAGCCCGAGATTGTATGCAGGCGAGCAGTACTTC. Translating it yields CASSPRLYAGEQYF. V usage is TRBV27 and J usage is TRBJ2-7, with D unclear. Trimming cost V 6 bases and J 6 bases, with 18 bases left between them. The germline V gene has CDR1 MNHEY and CDR2 SMNVEV (reference sequence). CDR3 length: 14 amino acids.

V and J are TRBV9 and TRBJ2-3, with 9 nucleotides matching TRBD2. The ends lost 4 bases at V and 2 bases at J; junction bases unmatched: 8. The germline V gene has CDR1 SGDLS and CDR2 YYNGEE. The CDR3 is made up of 16 amino acids. CDR3 in DNA: TGTGCCAGCAGCCCGCAAAGACTAGCGGTCACAGATACGCAGTATTTT. It translates to CASSPQRLAVTDTQYF.

This chain connects TRBV18 to TRBJ1-1; maybe TRBD1 (6 bases). CDR1 and CDR2 (germline): KGHSH, LQKENI. The V end lost 4 bases, the J end lost 0 bases, and 12 bases lay between the germline ends. The CDR3 sequence is 15 residues long. In DNA, the CDR3 is TGTGCCAGCTCACAGTCCGGACAGTTGAACACTGAAGCTTTCTTT. Residues: CASSQSGQLNTEAFF. Combining the CDR3 with reference TRBV18 and TRBJ1-1 gives the whole variable domain NAGVMQNPRHLVRRRGQEARLRCSPMKGHSHVYWYRQLPEEGLKFMVYLQKENIIDESGMPKERFSAEFPKEGPSILRIQQVVRGDSAAYFCASSQSGQLNTEAFFGQGTRLTVV.

The chain links TRBV18 to TRBJ2-7, with TRBD2 matching over 10 bases. The CDR3 length is 15 residues. Trimming at V came to 6 bases and at J to 1 base, leaving 6 bases not matched to a gene. Germline CDR1 and CDR2: KGHSH and LQKENI. CDR3 nucleotides: TGTGCCAGCTCGCAGACTAGCGGGCCTTCCTACGAGCAGTACTTC. Translated: CASSQTSGPSYEQYF.

The J gene is TRBJ2-3, the V gene TRBV11-2, with TRBD2 identical over 8 bases. This CDR3 comprises 15 residues. CDR1 is SGHAT and CDR2 is FQNNGV in the germline V gene. Trimming cost V 4 bases and J 0 bases; bases outside gene matches: 3. The chain's CDR3 is CASSSRLASTDTQYF. CDR3 coding DNA: TGTGCCAGCAGCTCCAGACTAGCGAGCACAGATACGCAGTATTTT.

V is TRBV19 and J is TRBJ1-1; D might be TRBD1 (6 bases). The V end lost 2 bases, the J end lost 0 bases, and 16 bases lay between the germline ends. The CDR3 length is 17 residues. Germline assignment: CDR1 LNHDA and CDR2 SQIVND (reference sequence). CDR3: CASSILSGRGVNTEAFF. In DNA form, the CDR3 reads TGTGCCAGTAGTATATTATCAGGGAGGGGGGTGAACACTGAAGCTTTCTTT.

CDR3 sequence: CASSPGGGPYEQYF. CDR3 nucleotide sequence: TGTGCCAGCAGTCCCGGGGGGGGTCCCTACGAGCAGTACTTC. The rearrangement joins TRBV6-1 to TRBJ2-7; 8 positions agree with TRBD2. CDR3 size: 14 residues. CDR1 is MNHNS, CDR2 SASEGT, per germline. Trimming took 5 bases from V and 2 from J; bases not matched to a gene: 5.

This chain connects TRBV2 to TRBJ1-5, with a weak D call TRBD1 (5 bases). The germline CDR1 and CDR2 sequences are SNHLY and FYNNEI. Trimming stripped 7 bases from V and 0 bases from J, with 13 bases between. CDR3 length: 15 amino acids. In nucleotides, the CDR3 is TGTGCCAGCAATCGACAGTTCGATAGCAATCAGCCCCAGCATTTT. Encoded protein: CASNRQFDSNQPQHF.